A selection of T cell receptor beta chains follows, all from one sample in a study of CD8+ T cells in alopecia areata. Profiled with immunoSEQ multiplex PCR; TCRdb holds only in-frame clones, not every one. The repertoire holds fewer than 350,000 clones, about three fifths seen once, with under 2% in the top ten. The source was CD4+ T cells sorted from blood, collected at week 24, from a patient treated with tofacitinib. The receptors stem from a human donor with alopecia areata. The CDR3 runs from the conserved cysteine through the conserved F or W. The order of the fields is J gene, clone size, V gene, D gene, CDR3 protein, CDR3 DNA. The D gene is left open where the match is weak. The size field is filled for only some rows; it gives once, few, many or a size class.

J: TRBJ1-6; size: NA; V: TRBV2; D: TRBD1; CDR3: CASGTGNSPLHF; DNA: TGTGCCAGCGGGACAGGGAATTCACCCCTCCACTTT
J: TRBJ1-1; size: NA; V: TRBV4-2; D: NA; CDR3: CASSQDMGGNTEAFF; DNA: TGTGCCAGCAGCCAAGATATGGGGGGGAACACTGAAGCTTTCTTT
J: TRBJ1-5; size: NA; V: TRBV5-1; D: NA; CDR3: CASSLAGDHQPQHF; DNA: TGCGCCAGCAGCTTGGCCGGCGATCATCAGCCCCAGCATTTT
J: TRBJ1-5; size: NA; V: TRBV7-2; D: TRBD1; CDR3: CASSLRTGPQHF; DNA: TGTGCCAGCAGCCTACGGACAGGCCCTCAGCATTTT
J: TRBJ2-7; size: NA; V: TRBV15; D: NA; CDR3: CATSRDRASYEQYF; DNA: TGTGCCACCAGCAGAGATCGGGCGTCCTACGAGCAGTACTTC
J: TRBJ2-2; size: NA; V: TRBV5-1; D: TRBD1; CDR3: CASSLRGRGNTGELFF; DNA: TGCGCCAGCAGCTTAAGGGGGCGAGGAAACACCGGGGAGCTGTTTTTT
J: TRBJ2-7; size: NA; V: TRBV5-8; D: NA; CDR3: CASSSNTRLVRGYEQYF; DNA: TGTGCCAGCAGCTCGAATACCCGACTAGTTAGAGGCTACGAGCAGTACTTC
J: TRBJ2-7; size: NA; V: TRBV2; D: NA; CDR3: CASSRRVVGYEQYF; DNA: TGTGCCAGCAGCCGTCGGGTGGTCGGCTACGAGCAGTACTTC
J: TRBJ2-2; size: few; V: TRBV11-2; D: NA; CDR3: CASSPHGKELFF; DNA: TGTGCCAGCAGCCCACATGGGAAGGAGCTGTTTTTT
J: TRBJ2-1; size: NA; V: TRBV5-1; D: NA; CDR3: CASTVLSGGAGNEQFF; DNA: TGCGCCAGCACGGTCCTCAGCGGAGGTGCGGGCAATGAGCAGTTCTTC
J: TRBJ2-1; size: few; V: TRBV25-1; D: TRBD1; CDR3: CASSRIETGVGNNEQFF; DNA: TGTGCCAGCAGCCGAATAGAGACAGGGGTTGGGAACAATGAGCAGTTCTTC
J: TRBJ2-5; size: NA; V: TRBV27; D: TRBD1; CDR3: CASNPLGQRYQETQYF; DNA: TGTGCCAGCAATCCCTTGGGACAGCGCTATCAAGAGACCCAGTACTTC
J: TRBJ1-3; size: NA; V: TRBV10-3; D: NA; CDR3: CAISGQFGNTIYF; DNA: TGTGCCATCAGTGGCCAATTTGGAAACACCATATATTTT
J: TRBJ2-5; size: NA; V: TRBV28; D: TRBD1; CDR3: CASSLTGGVEGTQYF; DNA: TGTGCCAGCAGTCTGACAGGGGGGGTCGAAGGGACCCAGTACTTC
J: TRBJ2-3; size: NA; V: TRBV2; D: TRBD2; CDR3: CASVGGVDTDTQYF; DNA: TGTGCCAGCGTCGGGGGGGTAGACACAGATACGCAGTATTTT